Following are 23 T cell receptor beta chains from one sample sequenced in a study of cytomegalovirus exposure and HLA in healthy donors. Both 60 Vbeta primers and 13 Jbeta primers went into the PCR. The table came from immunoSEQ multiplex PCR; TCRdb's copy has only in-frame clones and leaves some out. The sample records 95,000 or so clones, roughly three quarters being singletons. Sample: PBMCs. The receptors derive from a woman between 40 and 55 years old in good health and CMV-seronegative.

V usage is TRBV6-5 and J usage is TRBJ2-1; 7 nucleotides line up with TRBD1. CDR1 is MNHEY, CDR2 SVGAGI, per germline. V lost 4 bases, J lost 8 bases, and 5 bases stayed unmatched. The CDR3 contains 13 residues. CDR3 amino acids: CASSLYRGYEQFF. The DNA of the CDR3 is TGTGCCAGCAGTTTATACAGGGGTTATGAGCAGTTCTTC.

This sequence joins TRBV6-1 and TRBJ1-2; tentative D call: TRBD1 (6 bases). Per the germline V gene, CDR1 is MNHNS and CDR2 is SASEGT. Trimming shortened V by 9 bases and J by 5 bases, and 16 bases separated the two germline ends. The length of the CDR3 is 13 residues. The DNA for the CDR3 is TGTGCCAGTAGAGACAGGCCCAGGTATGGCTACACCTTC. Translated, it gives CASRDRPRYGYTF.

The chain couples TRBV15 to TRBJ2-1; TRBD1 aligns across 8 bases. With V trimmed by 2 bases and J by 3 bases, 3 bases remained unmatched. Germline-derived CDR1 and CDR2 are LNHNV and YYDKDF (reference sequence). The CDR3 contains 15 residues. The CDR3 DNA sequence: TGTGCCACCAGCAGATGGACAGGGTACTACAATGAGCAGTTCTTC. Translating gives CATSRWTGYYNEQFF.

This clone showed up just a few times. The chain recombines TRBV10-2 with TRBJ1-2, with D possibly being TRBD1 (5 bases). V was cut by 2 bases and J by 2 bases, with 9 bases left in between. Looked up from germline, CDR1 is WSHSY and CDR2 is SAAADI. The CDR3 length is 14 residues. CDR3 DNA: TGCGCCAGCAGTGAGGGGGCAGCCAACTATGGCTACACCTTC. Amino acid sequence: CASSEGAANYGYTF.

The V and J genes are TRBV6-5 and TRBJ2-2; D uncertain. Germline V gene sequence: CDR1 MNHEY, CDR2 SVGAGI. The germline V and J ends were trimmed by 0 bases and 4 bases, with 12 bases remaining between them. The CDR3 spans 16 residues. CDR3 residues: CASSYSSIRITGELFF. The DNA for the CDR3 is TGTGCCAGCAGTTACTCGTCTATCCGAATCACCGGGGAGCTGTTTTTT.

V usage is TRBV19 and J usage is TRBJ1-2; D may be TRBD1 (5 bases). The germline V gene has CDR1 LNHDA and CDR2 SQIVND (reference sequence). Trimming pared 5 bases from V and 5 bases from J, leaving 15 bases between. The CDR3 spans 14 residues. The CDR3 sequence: CASSSTDSRYGYTF. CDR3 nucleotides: TGTGCCAGTAGTTCTACCGACAGCCGTTATGGCTACACCTTC.

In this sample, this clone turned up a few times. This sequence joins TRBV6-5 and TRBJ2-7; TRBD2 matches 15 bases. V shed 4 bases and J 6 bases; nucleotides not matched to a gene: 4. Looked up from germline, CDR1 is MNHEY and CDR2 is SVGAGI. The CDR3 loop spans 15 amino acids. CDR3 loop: CASSSVGLAGGEQYF. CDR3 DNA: TGTGCCAGCAGTTCCGTGGGACTAGCGGGGGGCGAGCAGTACTTC.

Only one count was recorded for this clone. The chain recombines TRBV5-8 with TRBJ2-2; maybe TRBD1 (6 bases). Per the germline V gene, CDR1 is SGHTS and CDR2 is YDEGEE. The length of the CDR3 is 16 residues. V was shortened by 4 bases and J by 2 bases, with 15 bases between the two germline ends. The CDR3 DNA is TGTGCCAGCAGCAGGGGACACCTAGTTAACACCGGGGAGCTGTTTTTT. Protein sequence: CASSRGHLVNTGELFF.

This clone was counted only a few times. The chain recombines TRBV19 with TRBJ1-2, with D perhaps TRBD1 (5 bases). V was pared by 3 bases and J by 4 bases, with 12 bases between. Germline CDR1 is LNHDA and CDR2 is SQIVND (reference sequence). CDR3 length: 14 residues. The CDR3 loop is CASSIPTESYGYTF. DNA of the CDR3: TGTGCCAGTAGTATCCCGACAGAATCCTATGGCTACACCTTC.

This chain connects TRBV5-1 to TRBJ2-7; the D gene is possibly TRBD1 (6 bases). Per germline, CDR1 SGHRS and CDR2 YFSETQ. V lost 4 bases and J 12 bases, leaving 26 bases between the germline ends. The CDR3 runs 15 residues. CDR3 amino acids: CASSNRGSEQGRPYF. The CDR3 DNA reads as TGCGCCAGCAGCAATCGGGGATCCGAACAGGGTAGGCCGTACTTC.

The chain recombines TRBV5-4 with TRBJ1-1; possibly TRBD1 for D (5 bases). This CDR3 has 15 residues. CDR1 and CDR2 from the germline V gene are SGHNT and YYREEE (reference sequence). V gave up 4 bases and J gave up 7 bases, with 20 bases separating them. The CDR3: CASSRPGDGGFEAFF. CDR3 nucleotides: TGTGCCAGCAGCCGCCCTGGAGACGGGGGATTTGAAGCTTTCTTT. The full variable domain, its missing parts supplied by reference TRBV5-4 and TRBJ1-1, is ETGVTQSPTHLIKTRGQQVTLRCSSQSGHNTVSWYQQALGQGPQFIFQYYREEENGRGNFPPRFSGLQFPNYSSELNVNALELDDSALYLCASSRPGDGGFEAFFGQGTRLTVV.

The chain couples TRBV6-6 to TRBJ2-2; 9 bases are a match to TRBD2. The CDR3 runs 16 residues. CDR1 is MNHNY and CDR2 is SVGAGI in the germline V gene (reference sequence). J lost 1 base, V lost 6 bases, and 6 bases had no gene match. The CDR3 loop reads CASSISGGQNTGELFF. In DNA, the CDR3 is TGTGCCAGCAGCATTAGCGGGGGCCAGAACACCGGGGAGCTGTTTTTT.

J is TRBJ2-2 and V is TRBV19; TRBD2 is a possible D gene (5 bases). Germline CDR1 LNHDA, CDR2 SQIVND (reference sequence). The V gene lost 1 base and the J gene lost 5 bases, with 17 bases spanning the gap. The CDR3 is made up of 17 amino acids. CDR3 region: CASSIVSGIATTGELFF. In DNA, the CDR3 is TGTGCCAGTAGTATAGTGAGCGGTATAGCGACGACCGGGGAGCTGTTTTTT.

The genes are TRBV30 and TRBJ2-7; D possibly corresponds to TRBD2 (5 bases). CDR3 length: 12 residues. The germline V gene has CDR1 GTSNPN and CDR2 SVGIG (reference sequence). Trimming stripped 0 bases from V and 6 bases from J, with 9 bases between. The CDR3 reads CAWSVLGGEQYF. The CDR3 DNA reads TGTGCCTGGAGTGTTTTAGGAGGCGAGCAGTACTTC.

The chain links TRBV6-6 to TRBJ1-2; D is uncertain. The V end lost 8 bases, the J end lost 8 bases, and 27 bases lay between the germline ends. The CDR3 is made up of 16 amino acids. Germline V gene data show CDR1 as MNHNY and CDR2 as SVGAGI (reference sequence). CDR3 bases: TGTGCCAGCCGGCGTTCGGGGTCAGGTCCCGAGGGAGGCTACACCTTC. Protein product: CASRRSGSGPEGGYTF.

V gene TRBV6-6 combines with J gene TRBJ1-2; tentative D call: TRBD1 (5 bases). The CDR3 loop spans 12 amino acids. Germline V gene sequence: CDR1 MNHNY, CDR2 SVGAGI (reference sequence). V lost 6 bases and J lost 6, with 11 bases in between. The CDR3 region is CASSPGGDGYTF. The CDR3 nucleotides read TGTGCCAGCAGCCCGGGGGGTGATGGCTACACCTTC.

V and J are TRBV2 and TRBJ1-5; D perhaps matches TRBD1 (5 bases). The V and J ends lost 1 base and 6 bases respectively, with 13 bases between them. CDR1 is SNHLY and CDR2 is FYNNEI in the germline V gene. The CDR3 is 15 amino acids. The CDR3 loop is CASSEELGGSQPQHF. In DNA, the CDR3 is TGTGCCAGCAGTGAAGAGCTCGGGGGAAGTCAGCCCCAGCATTTT.

CDR3 sequence reads: CASRTGGDETQYF. CDR3 nucleotide sequence: TGTGCCAGCAGGACAGGGGGGGATGAGACCCAGTACTTC. The J gene is TRBJ2-5, the V gene TRBV6-6, with 9 bases lining up with TRBD1. V lost 6 bases to trimming and J lost 5 bases; unmatched junction nucleotides: 4. CDR3 size: 13 residues. Germline assignment: CDR1 MNHNY and CDR2 SVGAGI (reference sequence).

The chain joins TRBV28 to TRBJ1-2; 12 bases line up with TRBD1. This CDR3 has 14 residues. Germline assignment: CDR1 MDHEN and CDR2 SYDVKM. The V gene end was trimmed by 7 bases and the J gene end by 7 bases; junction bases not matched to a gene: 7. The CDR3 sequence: CASTEGQGARGYTF. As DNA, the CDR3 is TGTGCCAGCACCGAGGGACAGGGGGCGCGTGGCTACACCTTC.

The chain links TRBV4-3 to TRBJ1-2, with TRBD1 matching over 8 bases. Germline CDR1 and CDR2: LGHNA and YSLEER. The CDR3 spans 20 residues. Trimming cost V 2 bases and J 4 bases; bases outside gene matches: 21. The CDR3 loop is CASSQNFLSGGAGRPYGYTF. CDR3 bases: TGCGCCAGCAGCCAAAATTTCTTGTCAGGGGGCGCGGGGCGCCCCTATGGCTACACCTTC.

CDR3 in amino acids: CASSLFGEDTQYF. The CDR3 DNA follows: TGTGCCAGCAGCTTATTCGGGGAGGATACGCAGTATTTT. The chain is built from TRBV7-2 and TRBJ2-3; possibly TRBD2 for D (5 bases). Deletions cut 2 bases from V and 6 bases from J, with 9 bases between. The CDR3 loop spans 13 amino acids. Looked up from germline, CDR1 is SGHTA and CDR2 is FQGNSA.

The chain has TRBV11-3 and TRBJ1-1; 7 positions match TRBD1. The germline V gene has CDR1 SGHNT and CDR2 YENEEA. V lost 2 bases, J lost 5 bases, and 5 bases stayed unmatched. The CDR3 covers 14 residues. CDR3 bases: TGTGCCAGCAGCTTAACAGGGGCCAAGACTGAAGCTTTCTTT. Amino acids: CASSLTGAKTEAFF. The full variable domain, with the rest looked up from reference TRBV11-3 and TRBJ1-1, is EAGVVQSPRYKIIEKKQPVAFWCNPISGHNTLYWYLQNLGQGPELLIRYENEEAVDDSQLPKDRFSAERLKGVDSTLKIQPAELGDSAVYLCASSLTGAKTEAFFGQGTRLTVV.

The CDR3 DNA reads TGTGCCAGCAGTGAAGGTTGGGGGCAGGGCTATGGCTACACCTTC. Amino acids: CASSEGWGQGYGYTF. The gene calls are TRBV6-1 and TRBJ1-2; possible D gene TRBD1, 6 bases. Germline lookup yields CDR1 MNHNS and CDR2 SASEGT. The CDR3 is made up of 15 amino acids. Trimming cost V 1 base and J 4 bases, with 13 bases left between them.